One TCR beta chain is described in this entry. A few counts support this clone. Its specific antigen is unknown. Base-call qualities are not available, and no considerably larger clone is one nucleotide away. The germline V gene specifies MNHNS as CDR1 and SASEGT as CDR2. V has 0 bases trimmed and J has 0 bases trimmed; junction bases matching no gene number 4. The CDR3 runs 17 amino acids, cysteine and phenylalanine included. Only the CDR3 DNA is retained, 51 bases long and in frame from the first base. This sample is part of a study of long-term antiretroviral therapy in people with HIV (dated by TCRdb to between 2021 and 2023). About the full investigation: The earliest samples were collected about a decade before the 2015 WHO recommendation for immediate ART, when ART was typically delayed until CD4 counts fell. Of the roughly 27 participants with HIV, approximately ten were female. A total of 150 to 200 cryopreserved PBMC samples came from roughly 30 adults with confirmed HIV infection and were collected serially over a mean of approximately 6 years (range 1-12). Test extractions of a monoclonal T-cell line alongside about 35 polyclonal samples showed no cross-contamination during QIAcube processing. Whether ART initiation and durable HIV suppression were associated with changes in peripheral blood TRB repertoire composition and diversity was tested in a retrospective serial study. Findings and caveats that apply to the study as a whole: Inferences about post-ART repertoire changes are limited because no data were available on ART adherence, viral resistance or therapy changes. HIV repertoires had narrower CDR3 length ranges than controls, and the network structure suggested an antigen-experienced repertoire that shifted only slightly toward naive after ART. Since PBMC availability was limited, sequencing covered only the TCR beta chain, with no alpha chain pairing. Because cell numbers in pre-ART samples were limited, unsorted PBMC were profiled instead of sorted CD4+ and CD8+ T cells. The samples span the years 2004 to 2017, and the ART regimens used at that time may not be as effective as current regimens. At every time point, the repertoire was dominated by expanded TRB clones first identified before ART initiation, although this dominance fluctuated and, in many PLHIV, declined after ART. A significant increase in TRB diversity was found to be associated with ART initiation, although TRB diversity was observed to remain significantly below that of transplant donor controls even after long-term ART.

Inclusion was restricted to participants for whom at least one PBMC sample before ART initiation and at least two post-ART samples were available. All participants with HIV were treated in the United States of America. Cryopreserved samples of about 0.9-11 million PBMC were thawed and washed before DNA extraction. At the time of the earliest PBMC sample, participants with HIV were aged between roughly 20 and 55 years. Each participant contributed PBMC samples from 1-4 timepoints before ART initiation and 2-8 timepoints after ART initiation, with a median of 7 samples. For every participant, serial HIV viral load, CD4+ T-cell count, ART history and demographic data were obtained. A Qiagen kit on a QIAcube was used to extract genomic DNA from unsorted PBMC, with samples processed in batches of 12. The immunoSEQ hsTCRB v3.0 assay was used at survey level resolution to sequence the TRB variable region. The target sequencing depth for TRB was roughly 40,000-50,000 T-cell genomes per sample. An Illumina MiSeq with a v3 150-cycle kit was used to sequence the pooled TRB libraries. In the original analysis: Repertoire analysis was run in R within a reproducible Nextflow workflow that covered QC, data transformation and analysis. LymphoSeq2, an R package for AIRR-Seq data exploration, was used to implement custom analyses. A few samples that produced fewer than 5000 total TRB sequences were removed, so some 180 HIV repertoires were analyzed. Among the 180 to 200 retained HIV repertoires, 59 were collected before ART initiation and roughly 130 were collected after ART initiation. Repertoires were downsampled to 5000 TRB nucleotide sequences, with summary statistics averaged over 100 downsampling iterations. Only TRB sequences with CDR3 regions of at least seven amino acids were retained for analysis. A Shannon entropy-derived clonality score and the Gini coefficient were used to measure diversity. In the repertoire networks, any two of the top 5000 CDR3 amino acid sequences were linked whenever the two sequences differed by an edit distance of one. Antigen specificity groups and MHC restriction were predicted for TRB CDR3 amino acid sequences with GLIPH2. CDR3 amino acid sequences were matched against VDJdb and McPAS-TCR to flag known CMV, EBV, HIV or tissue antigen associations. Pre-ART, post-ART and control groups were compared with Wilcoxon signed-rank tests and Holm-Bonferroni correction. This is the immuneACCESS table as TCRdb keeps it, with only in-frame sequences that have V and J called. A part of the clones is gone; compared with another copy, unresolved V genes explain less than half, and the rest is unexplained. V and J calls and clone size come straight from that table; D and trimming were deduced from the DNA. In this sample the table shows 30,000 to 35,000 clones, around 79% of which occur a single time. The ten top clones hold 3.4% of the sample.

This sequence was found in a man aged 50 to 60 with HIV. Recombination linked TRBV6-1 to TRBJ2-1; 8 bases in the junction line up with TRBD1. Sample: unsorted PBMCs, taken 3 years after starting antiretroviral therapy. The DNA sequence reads TGTGCCAGCAGTGAAGCTCGCGGGACAGGCTCCTACAATGAGCAGTTCTTC. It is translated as CASSEARGTGSYNEQFF.